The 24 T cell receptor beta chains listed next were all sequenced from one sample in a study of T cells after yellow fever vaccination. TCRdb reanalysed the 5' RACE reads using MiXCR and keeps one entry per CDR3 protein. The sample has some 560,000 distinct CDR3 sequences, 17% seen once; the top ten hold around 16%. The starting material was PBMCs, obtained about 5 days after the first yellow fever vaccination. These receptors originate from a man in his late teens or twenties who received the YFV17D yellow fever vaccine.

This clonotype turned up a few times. The CDR3 loop reads CSARMPGDTQYF. In nucleotides, the CDR3 is TGCAGTGCTAGGATGCCTGGAGATACGCAGTATTTT. The V and J genes are TRBV20-1 and TRBJ2-3, with D unresolved. The CDR3 has 12 residues. Germline V lookup: CDR1 DFQATT, CDR2 SNEGSKA (reference sequence). V gave up 3 bases and J gave up 5 bases, with 9 bases separating them.

The CDR3 spells CSAREGLAGGLDTQYF. The CDR3 nucleotides are TGCAGTGCTAGAGAGGGGCTAGCGGGGGGTTTGGATACGCAGTATTTT. The chain uses TRBV20-1 and TRBJ2-3; 11 nucleotides align to TRBD2. Germline V CDR1 and CDR2: DFQATT, SNEGSKA (reference sequence). This CDR3 has 16 residues. Trimming took 0 bases from V and 6 from J; bases not matched to a gene: 8.

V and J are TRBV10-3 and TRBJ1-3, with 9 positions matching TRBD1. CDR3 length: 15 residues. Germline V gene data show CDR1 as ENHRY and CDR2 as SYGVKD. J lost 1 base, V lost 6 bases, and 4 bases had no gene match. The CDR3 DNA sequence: TGTGCCATCAGCAGGACAGGGGAGTCTGGAAACACCATATATTTT. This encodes CAISRTGESGNTIYF.

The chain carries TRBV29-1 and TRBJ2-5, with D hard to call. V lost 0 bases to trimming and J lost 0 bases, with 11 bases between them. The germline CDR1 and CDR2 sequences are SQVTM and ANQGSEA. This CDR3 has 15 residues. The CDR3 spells CSVEERNSYQETQYF. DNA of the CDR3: TGCAGCGTTGAAGAAAGGAACAGCTACCAAGAGACCCAGTACTTC. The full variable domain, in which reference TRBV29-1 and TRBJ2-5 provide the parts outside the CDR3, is SAVISQKPSRDICQRGTSLTIQCQVDSQVTMMFWYRQQPGQSLTLIATANQGSEATYESGFVIDKFPISRPNLTFSTLTVSNMSPEDSSIYLCSVEERNSYQETQYFGPGTRLLVL.

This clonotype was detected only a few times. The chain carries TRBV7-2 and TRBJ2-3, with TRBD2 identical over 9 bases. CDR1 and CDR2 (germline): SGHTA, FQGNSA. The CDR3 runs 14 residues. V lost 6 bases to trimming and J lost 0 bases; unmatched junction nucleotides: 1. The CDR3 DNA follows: TGTGCCAGCAGAGCGGGGGGCAGCACAGATACGCAGTATTTT. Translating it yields CASRAGGSTDTQYF.

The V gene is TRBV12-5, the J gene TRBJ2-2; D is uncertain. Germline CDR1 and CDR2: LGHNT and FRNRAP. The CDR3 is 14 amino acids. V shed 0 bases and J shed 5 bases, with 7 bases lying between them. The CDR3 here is CASGLVLETGELFF. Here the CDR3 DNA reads TGTGCTAGTGGTTTGGTACTTGAGACCGGGGAGCTGTTTTTT.

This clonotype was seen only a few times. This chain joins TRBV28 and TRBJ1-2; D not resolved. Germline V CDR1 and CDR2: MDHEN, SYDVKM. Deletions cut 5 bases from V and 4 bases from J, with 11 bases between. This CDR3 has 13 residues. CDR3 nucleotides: TGTGCCAGCAGTCCCACTACCCTCTATGGCTACACCTTC. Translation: CASSPTTLYGYTF.

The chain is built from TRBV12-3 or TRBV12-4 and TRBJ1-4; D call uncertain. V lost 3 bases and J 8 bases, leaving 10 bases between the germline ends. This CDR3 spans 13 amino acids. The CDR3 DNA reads TGTGCCAGCAGTTTTTCGGGAAACGAAAAACTGTTTTTT. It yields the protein CASSFSGNEKLFF.

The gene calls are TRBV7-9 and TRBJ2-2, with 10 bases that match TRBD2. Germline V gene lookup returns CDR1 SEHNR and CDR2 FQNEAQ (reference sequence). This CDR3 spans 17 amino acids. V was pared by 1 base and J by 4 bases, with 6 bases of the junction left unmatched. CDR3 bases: TGTGCCAGCAGCTTAGGCGTCTGGACTAGCGGCACCGGGGAGCTGTTTTTT. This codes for CASSLGVWTSGTGELFF.

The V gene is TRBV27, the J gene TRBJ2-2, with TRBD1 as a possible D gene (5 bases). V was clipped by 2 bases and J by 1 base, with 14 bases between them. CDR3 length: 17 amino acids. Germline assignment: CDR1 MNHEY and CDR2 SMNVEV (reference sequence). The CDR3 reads CASSLNPWGQNTGELFF. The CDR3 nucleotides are TGTGCCAGCAGTTTAAATCCTTGGGGCCAGAACACCGGGGAGCTGTTTTTT.

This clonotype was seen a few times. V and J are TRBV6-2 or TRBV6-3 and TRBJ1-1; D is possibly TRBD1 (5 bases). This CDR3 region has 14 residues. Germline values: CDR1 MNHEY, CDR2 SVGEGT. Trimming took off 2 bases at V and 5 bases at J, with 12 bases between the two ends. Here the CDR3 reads CASSYTQGRTEAFF. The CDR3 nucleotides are TGTGCCAGCAGTTACACTCAGGGAAGAACTGAAGCTTTCTTT.

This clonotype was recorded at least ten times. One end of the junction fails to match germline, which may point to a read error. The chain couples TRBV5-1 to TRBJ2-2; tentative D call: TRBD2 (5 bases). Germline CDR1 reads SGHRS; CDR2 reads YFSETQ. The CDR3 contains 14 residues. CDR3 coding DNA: TGCGCCAGCAGCTTGGCCGGGAACCCCGGGGAGCTGTTTTTT. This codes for CASSLAGNPGELFF.

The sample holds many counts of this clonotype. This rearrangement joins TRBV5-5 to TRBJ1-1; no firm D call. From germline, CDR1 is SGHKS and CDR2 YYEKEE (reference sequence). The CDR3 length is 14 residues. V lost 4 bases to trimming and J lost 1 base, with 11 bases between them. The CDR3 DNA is TGTGCCAGCAGCCACGGTTGGGGGAACACTGAAGCTTTCTTT. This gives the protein CASSHGWGNTEAFF.

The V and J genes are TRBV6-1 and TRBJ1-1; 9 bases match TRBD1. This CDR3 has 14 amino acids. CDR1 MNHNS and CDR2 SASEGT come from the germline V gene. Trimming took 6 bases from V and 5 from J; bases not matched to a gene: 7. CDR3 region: CASSPGGTGTEAFF. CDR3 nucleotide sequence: TGTGCCAGCAGCCCCGGCGGGACAGGGACTGAAGCTTTCTTT.

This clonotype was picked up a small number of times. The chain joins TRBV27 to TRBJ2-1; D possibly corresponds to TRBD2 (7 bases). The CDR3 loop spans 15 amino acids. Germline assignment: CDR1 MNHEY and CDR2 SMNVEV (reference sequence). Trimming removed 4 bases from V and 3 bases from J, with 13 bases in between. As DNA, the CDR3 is TGTGCCAGCAGTTCAGAGGGGGGGGGCTACAATGAGCAGTTCTTC. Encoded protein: CASSSEGGGYNEQFF.

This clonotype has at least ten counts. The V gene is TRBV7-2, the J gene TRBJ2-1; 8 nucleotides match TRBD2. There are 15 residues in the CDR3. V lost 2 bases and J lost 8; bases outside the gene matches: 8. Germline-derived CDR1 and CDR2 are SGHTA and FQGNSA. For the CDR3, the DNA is TGTGCCAGCAGCTTATCTTTTAGCGGGGACTATGAGCAGTTCTTC. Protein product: CASSLSFSGDYEQFF.

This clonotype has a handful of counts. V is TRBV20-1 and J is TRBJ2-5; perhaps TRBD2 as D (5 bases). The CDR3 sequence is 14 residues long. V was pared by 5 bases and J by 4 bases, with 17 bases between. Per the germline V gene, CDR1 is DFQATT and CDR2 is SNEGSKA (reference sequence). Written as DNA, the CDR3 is TGCAGTGCTCCATCAGGCGGGCCCGGAGAGACCCAGTACTTC. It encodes CSAPSGGPGETQYF.

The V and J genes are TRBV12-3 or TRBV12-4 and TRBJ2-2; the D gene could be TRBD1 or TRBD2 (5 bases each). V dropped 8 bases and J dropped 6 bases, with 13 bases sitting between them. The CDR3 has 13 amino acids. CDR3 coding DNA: TGTGCCAGCGGGGGAAATTTCCCCGGGGAGCTGTTTTTT. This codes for CASGGNFPGELFF.

The CDR3 reads CASSAGTGFGFLGYTF. CDR3 nucleotides: TGTGCCAGCAGCGCGGGGACAGGGTTCGGCTTCCTTGGCTACACCTTC. The chain recombines TRBV28 with TRBJ1-2, with 9 positions matching TRBD1. This CDR3 spans 16 amino acids. V dropped 6 bases and J dropped 7; count of bases not matched to a gene: 15. CDR1 MDHEN and CDR2 SYDVKM come from the germline V gene.

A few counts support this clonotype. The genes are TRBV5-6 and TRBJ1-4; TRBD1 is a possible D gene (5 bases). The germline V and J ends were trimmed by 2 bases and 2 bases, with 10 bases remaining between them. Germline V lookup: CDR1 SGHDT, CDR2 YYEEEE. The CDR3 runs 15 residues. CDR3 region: CASSFNRLTNEKLFF. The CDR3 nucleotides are TGTGCCAGCAGCTTTAACAGGCTGACTAATGAAAAACTGTTTTTT.

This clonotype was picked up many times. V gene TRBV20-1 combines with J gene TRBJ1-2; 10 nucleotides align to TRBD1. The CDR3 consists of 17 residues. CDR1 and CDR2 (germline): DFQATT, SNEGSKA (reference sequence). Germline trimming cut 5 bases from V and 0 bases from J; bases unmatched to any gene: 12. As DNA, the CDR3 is TGCAGTGCTCCCGGGACAGGGGCCCAACTAGCTAACTATGGCTACACCTTC. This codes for CSAPGTGAQLANYGYTF.

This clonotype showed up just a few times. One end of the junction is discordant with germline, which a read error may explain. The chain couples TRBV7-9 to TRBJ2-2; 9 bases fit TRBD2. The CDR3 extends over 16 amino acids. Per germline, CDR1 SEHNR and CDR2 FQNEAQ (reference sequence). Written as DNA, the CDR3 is TGTGCCAGCAGCCTAGCGGGGCGGACGAACACCGGGGAGCTGTTTTTT. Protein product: CASSLAGRTNTGELFF.

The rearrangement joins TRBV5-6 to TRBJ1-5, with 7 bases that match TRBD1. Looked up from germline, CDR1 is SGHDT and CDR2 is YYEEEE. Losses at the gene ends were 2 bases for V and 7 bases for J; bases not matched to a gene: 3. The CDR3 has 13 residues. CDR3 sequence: CASSLKGAQPQHF. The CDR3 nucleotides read TGTGCCAGCAGCTTAAAGGGGGCCCAGCCCCAGCATTTT.

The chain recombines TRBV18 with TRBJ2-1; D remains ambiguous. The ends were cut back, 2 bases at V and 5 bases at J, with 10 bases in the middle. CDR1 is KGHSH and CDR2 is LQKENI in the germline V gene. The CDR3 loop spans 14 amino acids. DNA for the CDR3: TGTGCCAGCTCACCATTCCAGGCGAACAATGAGCAGTTCTTC. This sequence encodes CASSPFQANNEQFF. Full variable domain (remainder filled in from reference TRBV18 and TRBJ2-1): NAGVMQNPRHLVRRRGQEARLRCSPMKGHSHVYWYRQLPEEGLKFMVYLQKENIIDESGMPKERFSAEFPKEGPSILRIQQVVRGDSAAYFCASSPFQANNEQFFGPGTRLTVL.